A selection of T cell receptor beta chains follows, all from one sample in a study of OX40 agonist ivuxolimab in advanced cancers. This table comes from immunoSEQ multiplex PCR, and its TCRdb copy is limited to in-frame clones, with some not included. The sample contains over 90,000 clones, more than 75% of which appear only once. The input for sequencing was CD4+ or CD8+ T cells sorted from blood, taken in a trial of the OX40 agonist ivuxolimab. Receptor source: an adult with an advanced solid tumor such as melanoma, head and neck, liver or kidney cancer. CDR3s include the opening cysteine and the closing phenylalanine or tryptophan. D genes are given only for firm matches. The size entry is marked missing in some rows and otherwise reads once, few, many or a size class.

CDR3nt: TGCGCCAGCAGCCAGGCAGGGGTGGGCGAGCAGTACTTC
CDR3aa: CASSQAGVGEQYF
v_gene: TRBV4-1
d_gene: -
j_gene: TRBJ2-7
abundance: -

CDR3nt: TGTGCCAGCAGCAACGACAGGCATCAACTGTACACTGAAGCTTTCTTT
CDR3aa: CASSNDRHQLYTEAFF
v_gene: TRBV21-1
d_gene: -
j_gene: TRBJ1-1
abundance: -

CDR3nt: TGTGCCAGCAGTTTATCGTATAGTAGCGAGCAGTACTTC
CDR3aa: CASSLSYSSEQYF
v_gene: TRBV27
d_gene: -
j_gene: TRBJ2-7
abundance: few

CDR3nt: TGCGCCAGCAGCCAAGAAACAGCGGCGCTTTTCTATGGCTACACCTTC
CDR3aa: CASSQETAALFYGYTF
v_gene: TRBV4-1
d_gene: -
j_gene: TRBJ1-2
abundance: -

CDR3nt: TGTGCCAGCACCCCCGATAGGGGTTGGAACACCGGGGAGCTGTTTTTT
CDR3aa: CASTPDRGWNTGELFF
v_gene: TRBV5-8
d_gene: -
j_gene: TRBJ2-2
abundance: -

CDR3nt: TGTGCCAGCATGCCGGATTTCAATCAGCCCCAGCATTTT
CDR3aa: CASMPDFNQPQHF
v_gene: TRBV2
d_gene: -
j_gene: TRBJ1-5
abundance: -

CDR3nt: TGTGCCAGCAGGGTTAGCGGGATTAGCGGGGAGCTGTTTTTT
CDR3aa: CASRVSGISGELFF
v_gene: TRBV9
d_gene: TRBD2
j_gene: TRBJ2-2
abundance: -

CDR3nt: TGTGCCAGCAGCTCCTACTACGAGCAGTACTTC
CDR3aa: CASSSYYEQYF
v_gene: TRBV7-2
d_gene: -
j_gene: TRBJ2-7
abundance: -

CDR3nt: TGTGCCAGCAGCTTAAGCTCTAGACAGGGAAAAACTGAAGCTTTCTTT
CDR3aa: CASSLSSRQGKTEAFF
v_gene: TRBV7-8
d_gene: TRBD1
j_gene: TRBJ1-1
abundance: -

CDR3nt: TGTGCCAGCAGCTTAGTCAATGAAAAACTGTTTTTT
CDR3aa: CASSLVNEKLFF
v_gene: TRBV11-2
d_gene: -
j_gene: TRBJ1-4
abundance: few

CDR3nt: TGTGCCAGTAGGGCCGGGACATCCCAGTACTTC
CDR3aa: CASRAGTSQYF
v_gene: TRBV19
d_gene: -
j_gene: TRBJ2-7
abundance: -

CDR3nt: TGTGCCAGCAGCTTAGGGAGGGTTAGCGGGAGCTCCTACGAGCAGTACTTC
CDR3aa: CASSLGRVSGSSYEQYF
v_gene: TRBV7-3
d_gene: TRBD2
j_gene: TRBJ2-7
abundance: -

CDR3nt: TGTGCCAGCAGCTTGGCCGGGACCCAAAGTACTGAAGCTTTCTTT
CDR3aa: CASSLAGTQSTEAFF
v_gene: TRBV11-3
d_gene: -
j_gene: TRBJ1-1
abundance: -

CDR3nt: TGCAGCGTTGAGGTAGACTCTGGAAACACCATATATTTT
CDR3aa: CSVEVDSGNTIYF
v_gene: TRBV29-1
d_gene: -
j_gene: TRBJ1-3
abundance: -

CDR3nt: TGTGCCAGCTCACCAAGGGATAGTCTGCTTTCTAGCTATGGCTACACCTTC
CDR3aa: CASSPRDSLLSSYGYTF
v_gene: TRBV18
d_gene: -
j_gene: TRBJ1-2
abundance: -

CDR3nt: TGTGCCAGCAGCTTTAGTTCAGGGGGCGCGGAGACCCAGTACTTC
CDR3aa: CASSFSSGGAETQYF
v_gene: TRBV7-9
d_gene: TRBD1
j_gene: TRBJ2-5
abundance: -

CDR3nt: TGTGCCAGTAGTATTTGGTCAGGGATTATCAATCAGCCCCAGCATTTT
CDR3aa: CASSIWSGIINQPQHF
v_gene: TRBV19
d_gene: -
j_gene: TRBJ1-5
abundance: -

CDR3nt: TGTGCCAGCAGCCTCGAACAGGGGCGCGGGACTGAAGTTTTCTTT
CDR3aa: CASSLEQGRGTEVFF
v_gene: TRBV7-9
d_gene: TRBD1
j_gene: TRBJ1-1
abundance: -

CDR3nt: TGTGCCAGCAGCCTAATGGGAGGGGAAGCTTTCTTT
CDR3aa: CASSLMGGEAFF
v_gene: TRBV11-3
d_gene: -
j_gene: TRBJ1-1
abundance: -

CDR3nt: TGCGCCAGCAGCTTGGGACAGGCCCAGGCCAACGTCCTGACTTTC
CDR3aa: CASSLGQAQANVLTF
v_gene: TRBV5-1
d_gene: -
j_gene: TRBJ2-6
abundance: -

CDR3nt: TGTGCCAGCAGGGGACAGGCAGGCTCCCTCCCGGACGGGGAGCTGTTTTTT
CDR3aa: CASRGQAGSLPDGELFF
v_gene: TRBV7-2
d_gene: TRBD1
j_gene: TRBJ2-2
abundance: -

CDR3nt: TGTGCCAGCAGCTTAGGGGGACTAGCGGTCTACAATGAGCAGTTCTTC
CDR3aa: CASSLGGLAVYNEQFF
v_gene: TRBV11-3
d_gene: TRBD2
j_gene: TRBJ2-1
abundance: -

CDR3nt: TGTGCCAGCTCACCGAGAACAGACTCTGGGGCCAACGTCCTGACTTTC
CDR3aa: CASSPRTDSGANVLTF
v_gene: TRBV18
d_gene: -
j_gene: TRBJ2-6
abundance: -

CDR3nt: TGTGCCAGCAGTATTGGGCAGGGGGCGTACGAGCAGTACTTC
CDR3aa: CASSIGQGAYEQYF
v_gene: TRBV6-1
d_gene: TRBD1
j_gene: TRBJ2-7
abundance: -

CDR3nt: TGTGCCAGCAGCATCGACGGGGGTTATCAGCCCCAGCATTTT
CDR3aa: CASSIDGGYQPQHF
v_gene: TRBV28
d_gene: -
j_gene: TRBJ1-5
abundance: once

CDR3nt: TGTGCCTGGAGTCTACAGGGTGTGGAGACCCAGTACTTC
CDR3aa: CAWSLQGVETQYF
v_gene: TRBV30
d_gene: -
j_gene: TRBJ2-5
abundance: -

CDR3nt: TGTGCCAGCAGCCCGCGGACCAACACCGGGGAGCTGTTTTTT
CDR3aa: CASSPRTNTGELFF
v_gene: TRBV4-2
d_gene: -
j_gene: TRBJ2-2
abundance: -

CDR3nt: TGTGCCAGCAGCTTAGATACGGCGGGGGAGCAGTTCTTC
CDR3aa: CASSLDTAGEQFF
v_gene: TRBV11-3
d_gene: -
j_gene: TRBJ2-1
abundance: -

CDR3nt: TGTGCCAGTAGCACCACGAGGGGCCCAGATACGCAGTATTTT
CDR3aa: CASSTTRGPDTQYF
v_gene: TRBV19
d_gene: -
j_gene: TRBJ2-3
abundance: -

CDR3nt: TGCGCCAGCAGCTTGGGCAGGGGGCAGGCGTCAGTGAATTCACCCCTCCACTTT
CDR3aa: CASSLGRGQASVNSPLHF
v_gene: TRBV5-1
d_gene: TRBD1
j_gene: TRBJ1-6
abundance: -

CDR3nt: TGTGCCAGCAGTTCGGCGGGAGGCCTTTACGAGCAGTACTTC
CDR3aa: CASSSAGGLYEQYF
v_gene: TRBV6-1
d_gene: TRBD2
j_gene: TRBJ2-7
abundance: -

CDR3nt: TGTGCCAGCAGTTTAGCAGGGGGACAAAGCACAGATACGCAGTATTTT
CDR3aa: CASSLAGGQSTDTQYF
v_gene: TRBV28
d_gene: TRBD1
j_gene: TRBJ2-3
abundance: -

CDR3nt: TGTGCCAGCAGCGTAGGGGCTAGCGGGATTGAGACCCAGTACTTC
CDR3aa: CASSVGASGIETQYF
v_gene: TRBV9
d_gene: TRBD2
j_gene: TRBJ2-5
abundance: -

CDR3nt: TGTGCCAGTAGTATTCAGGGTGGTGGCTACACCTTC
CDR3aa: CASSIQGGGYTF
v_gene: TRBV19
d_gene: -
j_gene: TRBJ1-2
abundance: -

CDR3nt: TGTGCCATCAGTGATCCAGGACCCTCGGGCAACACTGAAGCTTTCTTT
CDR3aa: CAISDPGPSGNTEAFF
v_gene: TRBV10-3
d_gene: -
j_gene: TRBJ1-1
abundance: -

CDR3nt: TGCGCCAGCAGCCAACGTGACAGAGGGGATCCTCGCTGGGGCTACACCTTC
CDR3aa: CASSQRDRGDPRWGYTF
v_gene: TRBV4-1
d_gene: -
j_gene: TRBJ1-2
abundance: -

CDR3nt: TGTGCCACCAGCAGTCGGGCCGTGGGTAACTATGGCTACACCTTC
CDR3aa: CATSSRAVGNYGYTF
v_gene: TRBV15
d_gene: -
j_gene: TRBJ1-2
abundance: -

CDR3nt: TGTGCCAGCAGCTATCTCACCGGGGAGCTGTTTTTT
CDR3aa: CASSYLTGELFF
v_gene: TRBV11-1
d_gene: -
j_gene: TRBJ2-2
abundance: -

CDR3nt: TGTGCCAGTCGCAAGGGACAGCCAAACACTGAAGCTTTCTTT
CDR3aa: CASRKGQPNTEAFF
v_gene: TRBV18
d_gene: TRBD1
j_gene: TRBJ1-1
abundance: -

CDR3nt: TGTGCCAGTAGTTTACAGGTTCTCTCTGGAAACACCATATATTTT
CDR3aa: CASSLQVLSGNTIYF
v_gene: TRBV2
d_gene: -
j_gene: TRBJ1-3
abundance: -

CDR3nt: TGTGCCAGTGGGTCGGAGGGCACCATATATTTT
CDR3aa: CASGSEGTIYF
v_gene: TRBV2
d_gene: -
j_gene: TRBJ1-3
abundance: -

CDR3nt: TGTGCCAGCAGCTCGGGGGTCGTCCGGGAGCAGTTCTTC
CDR3aa: CASSSGVVREQFF
v_gene: TRBV7-9
d_gene: -
j_gene: TRBJ2-1
abundance: -

CDR3nt: TGTGCCAGCTCCCTCGGCTTATACTCTGGAAACACCATATATTTT
CDR3aa: CASSLGLYSGNTIYF
v_gene: TRBV6-1
d_gene: -
j_gene: TRBJ1-3
abundance: -

CDR3nt: TGTGCCAGCAGCTCGACCGCAGGTGCAACTAATGAAAAACTGTTTTTT
CDR3aa: CASSSTAGATNEKLFF
v_gene: TRBV7-9
d_gene: -
j_gene: TRBJ1-4
abundance: -

CDR3nt: TGTGCCAGCAGTCTAGGGGGGAGCACAGATACGCAGTATTTT
CDR3aa: CASSLGGSTDTQYF
v_gene: TRBV6-5
d_gene: -
j_gene: TRBJ2-3
abundance: -